This is a list of T cell receptor beta chains from one sample in a study of blood T cell repertoires in COVID-19. Sequencing used immunoSEQ multiplex PCR; TCRdb keeps in-frame clones, though not all of them. The table lists about 110,000 clones, roughly four fifths of them singletons. The sample comprised peripheral blood. These receptors all come from a woman aged 55-69 years with acute or convalescent COVID-19. CDR3s include the opening cysteine and the closing phenylalanine or tryptophan. D genes are given only for firm matches. Clone size is shown for a subset of rows, as once, few, many or a class of expanded clone.

d_gene	abundance	j_gene	v_gene	CDR3nt	CDR3aa
TRBD2	NA	TRBJ2-5	TRBV5-4	TGTGCCAGCATCCCGGGGGGAAACACCGGGGGGGAGACCCAGTACTTC	CASIPGGNTGGETQYF
TRBD1	NA	TRBJ1-5	TRBV19	TGTGCCAGTAGGACAGGGTACAATCAGCCCCAGCATTTT	CASRTGYNQPQHF
TRBD1	NA	TRBJ1-3	TRBV9	TGTGCCAGCAGCGCCACAGGGGACTCTGGAAACACCATATATTTT	CASSATGDSGNTIYF
NA	NA	TRBJ2-7	TRBV3-1/TRBV3-2	TGTGCCAGCAGCCAAAGTCTCGGGACACTAACCCATGGGCACTACGAGCAGTACTTC	CASSQSLGTLTHGHYEQYF
NA	NA	TRBJ2-2	TRBV12-3/TRBV12-4	TGTGCCAGCCAGGGGATCGGGGAGCTGTTTTTT	CASQGIGELFF
NA	NA	TRBJ1-2	TRBV3-1/TRBV3-2	TGTGCCAGCAGCCAAATGGACAGCCGTCGGTATGGCTACACCTTC	CASSQMDSRRYGYTF
TRBD1	NA	TRBJ1-2	TRBV6-2/TRBV6-3	TGTGCCAGCAGTTACACCTCCGGGACAGTCTATGGCTACACCTTC	CASSYTSGTVYGYTF
TRBD2	NA	TRBJ2-1	TRBV9	TGTGCCAGCAGCGTAGCTCTGACTAGCGGGGCCTACAATGAGCAGTTCTTC	CASSVALTSGAYNEQFF
NA	NA	TRBJ2-7	TRBV29-1	TGCAGCGTTGATACGGCAGGCTACGAGCAGTACTTC	CSVDTAGYEQYF
TRBD2	NA	TRBJ2-3	TRBV6-5	TGTGCCAGCAGTCATAGCGGGGGGGCCACAGATACGCAGTATTTT	CASSHSGGATDTQYF
NA	NA	TRBJ1-4	TRBV30	TGTGCCTGGAGTGTAGGGGGGGGCGATGAAAAACTGTTTTTT	CAWSVGGGDEKLFF
NA	NA	TRBJ2-7	TRBV3-1/TRBV3-2	TGTGCCAGCAGCCGAGGTGCGGGGTTCTCCTACGAGCAGTACTTC	CASSRGAGFSYEQYF
NA	NA	TRBJ1-2	TRBV5-3	TGTGCCAGAAGCTTGGGGGCAGGGCCCTATGGCTACACCTTC	CARSLGAGPYGYTF
NA	few	TRBJ2-7	TRBV9	TGTGCCAGCAGCGTAGGGACAGTTAACTACGAGCAGTACTTC	CASSVGTVNYEQYF
TRBD1	NA	TRBJ2-3	TRBV5-1	TGCGCCAGCAGCTTAGTACAGGGGCCGGCAGATACGCAGTATTTT	CASSLVQGPADTQYF
NA	NA	TRBJ1-1	TRBV15	TGTGCCACCGCGGACAGCATGAACACTGAAGCTTTCTTT	CATADSMNTEAFF
TRBD1	NA	TRBJ1-3	TRBV6-2/TRBV6-3	TGTGCCAGCAGCCTCATTCCGGGACAGCCACCGACTGGAAACACCATATATTTT	CASSLIPGQPPTGNTIYF
NA	few	TRBJ2-7	TRBV3-1/TRBV3-2	TGTGCCAGCAGCCCTCGAGACAGAACCTACGAGCAGTACTTC	CASSPRDRTYEQYF
NA	NA	TRBJ1-4	TRBV28	TGTGCCAGCACTGCCGGGGGTGACGAAAAACTGTTTTTT	CASTAGGDEKLFF
NA	NA	TRBJ1-2	TRBV6-5	TGTGCCAGCAGGGGTCAGGGCGGATTAGACTATGGCTACACCTTC	CASRGQGGLDYGYTF
NA	NA	TRBJ1-2	TRBV3-1/TRBV3-2	TGTGCCAGCAGCCAAGAAAAGGGGTATGGCTACACCTTC	CASSQEKGYGYTF
NA	NA	TRBJ2-7	TRBV11-2	TGTGCCAGCAGCTTCACCTACGAGCAGTACTTC	CASSFTYEQYF
TRBD2	NA	TRBJ2-3	TRBV19	TGTGCCAGTAGTCGGACTAGTAGGGATACGCAGTATTTT	CASSRTSRDTQYF
NA	NA	TRBJ1-1	TRBV28	TGTGCCAGCAGTGACGACTTGGGAGGGATAAGGACTGAAGCTTTCTTT	CASSDDLGGIRTEAFF
TRBD1	NA	TRBJ2-7	TRBV5-5	TGTGCCAGCAGCATTGGGACAGATAGGAGCTACGAGCAGTACTTC	CASSIGTDRSYEQYF
NA	few	TRBJ2-3	TRBV4-1	TGCGCCAGCAGCCTTGTAATGGGGAGGCCCACAGATACGCAGTATTTT	CASSLVMGRPTDTQYF
NA	NA	TRBJ2-5	TRBV6-6	TGTGCCAGCAGTCAGGGACATACAGTAGAGACCCAGTACTTC	CASSQGHTVETQYF
NA	once	TRBJ2-4	TRBV7-2	TGTGCCAGCAGCTTAGTTGCAGGGCACGACATTCAGTACTTC	CASSLVAGHDIQYF
NA	NA	TRBJ2-7	TRBV19	TGTGCCAGTAGTTCACAAAGCGGCTACGAGCAGTACTTC	CASSSQSGYEQYF
TRBD2	NA	TRBJ2-6	TRBV7-2	TGTGCCAGCAGACCCGGACTAGCGGGGTGGGGGGCCAACGTCCTGACTTTC	CASRPGLAGWGANVLTF
NA	NA	TRBJ1-1	TRBV19	TGTGCCACTGCCGCGGCCTTCGACACTGAAGCTTTCTTT	CATAAAFDTEAFF
NA	NA	TRBJ1-4	TRBV19	TGTGCCAGTACCGGCAGGGAGGGAAAACTGTTTTTT	CASTGREGKLFF
NA	few	TRBJ2-2	TRBV2	TGTGCCAGCAAAAAGGGGCTTGGGAACACCGGGGAGCTGTTTTTT	CASKKGLGNTGELFF
NA	few	TRBJ1-1	TRBV5-4	TGTGCCAGCAGCTTGGGACAGAAGGGCACTGAAGCTTTCTTT	CASSLGQKGTEAFF
NA	few	TRBJ1-3	TRBV24-1	TGTGCCACCAGTGATTCTACAGGGGGAAACACCATATATTTT	CATSDSTGGNTIYF
NA	NA	TRBJ2-7	TRBV2	TGTGCCAGCAGTGAAACTTCCTACGAGCAGTACTTC	CASSETSYEQYF
NA	NA	TRBJ1-1	TRBV6-5	TGTGCCAGCACCCTGGGGAGGAACACTGAAGCTTTCTTT	CASTLGRNTEAFF
NA	NA	TRBJ1-6	TRBV5-4	TGTGCCAGCAGCTCGACGGGGGGAGGTAATTCACCCCTCCACTTT	CASSSTGGGNSPLHF
NA	NA	TRBJ2-1	TRBV18	TGTGCCAGCTCAAGTACTAGCCCCTACAATGAGCAGTTCTTC	CASSSTSPYNEQFF
NA	NA	TRBJ2-7	TRBV7-9	TGTGCCAGCAGCCGACAATCCTACGAGCAGTACTTC	CASSRQSYEQYF